The next 18 T cell receptor beta chains were all read from a single sample in a study of T cell changes during pregnancy in multiple sclerosis. Repertoires were generated with immunoSEQ multiplex PCR, while TCRdb's copy carries only in-frame clones and drops some. The profile shows more than 35,000 clones, around 90% of them singletons. Sequences were derived from CD4+ T cells from peripheral blood mononuclear cells, sampled before pregnancy. The receptor set was obtained from a female donor with multiple sclerosis, enrolled in a pregnancy study.

The J gene is TRBJ2-1, the V gene TRBV5-1, with D possibly TRBD2 on 5 matching bases. The germline V gene encodes CDR1 SGHRS and CDR2 YFSETQ. The CDR3 is 14 amino acids. With 4 bases removed from V and 5 bases from J, the gap between germline ends came to 13 bases. The CDR3 DNA is TGCGCCAGCAGCATAACTAGTTCCGACAATGAGCAGTTCTTC. Translation gives CASSITSSDNEQFF.

The genes are TRBV30 and TRBJ1-6; D is undetermined. V dropped 0 bases and J dropped 10 bases, with 13 bases sitting between them. CDR3 length: 14 residues. Germline V gene sequence: CDR1 GTSNPN, CDR2 SVGIG (reference sequence). The CDR3 reads CAWSVLEYDSPLHF. As DNA, the CDR3 is TGTGCCTGGAGTGTATTGGAGTATGACTCACCCCTCCACTTT.

The chain links TRBV4-3 to TRBJ2-3, with D unclear. CDR1 is LGHNA, CDR2 YSLEER, per germline. The V and J ends lost 0 bases and 2 bases respectively, with 6 bases between them. The CDR3 loop spans 14 amino acids. CDR3 DNA: TGCGCCAGCAGCCAAGATATTAACACAGATACGCAGTATTTT. Translating it yields CASSQDINTDTQYF.

This chain connects TRBV11-3 to TRBJ1-6; D might be TRBD1 (5 bases). Between the trimmed V and J ends, which lost 5 bases and 5 bases, there was a span of 19 bases. The CDR3 consists of 17 residues. Per germline, CDR1 SGHNT and CDR2 YENEEA. CDR3 sequence (DNA): TGTGCCAGCAGCCTTGGACAACTACCTTGCCATAATTCACCCCTCCACTTT. Its translation: CASSLGQLPCHNSPLHF.

The rearrangement links TRBV11-2 to TRBJ1-3; TRBD1 might be the D (6 bases). CDR3 length: 16 amino acids. The V gene lost 3 bases and the J gene lost 0 bases, with 12 bases spanning the gap. CDR1 is SGHAT, CDR2 FQNNGV, per germline. Here the CDR3 DNA reads TGTGCCAGCAGCTTGACAGGCCCAACCTCTGGAAACACCATATATTTT. Protein sequence: CASSLTGPTSGNTIYF.

This rearrangement joins TRBV9 to TRBJ1-1; D may be TRBD1 (6 bases). CDR1 is SGDLS, CDR2 YYNGEE, per germline. CDR3 length equals 15 residues. V was shortened by 3 bases and J by 3 bases, with 15 bases between the two germline ends. The CDR3 here is CASSGGGNRDTEAFF. For the CDR3, the DNA is TGTGCCAGCAGCGGCGGTGGGAACAGGGACACTGAAGCTTTCTTT.

The chain couples TRBV6-1 to TRBJ1-1; D may be TRBD1 (5 bases). Germline CDR1 and CDR2: MNHNS and SASEGT. The CDR3 runs 13 residues. V was trimmed by 1 base and J by 3 bases, leaving 6 bases between them. This chain's CDR3 is CASSEGGDTEAFF. The CDR3 region has the DNA TGTGCCAGCAGTGAAGGGGGGGACACTGAAGCTTTCTTT.

This clone was detected once. The chain joins TRBV29-1 to TRBJ2-3; tentative D call: TRBD2 (6 bases). Germline loops: CDR1 SQVTM, CDR2 ANQGSEA. The V and J ends lost 8 bases and 5 bases respectively, with 17 bases between them. The CDR3 runs to 13 residues. The CDR3 DNA reads as TGCAGCTTCCGAGTCGTGGGGGGAGATACGCAGTATTTT. Encoded protein: CSFRVVGGDTQYF.

The chain recombines TRBV7-9 with TRBJ1-2, with 7 bases lining up with TRBD1. The CDR3 extends over 17 amino acids. CDR1 and CDR2 from the germline V gene are SEHNR and FQNEAQ (reference sequence). V trimming: 1 base; J trimming: 2 bases; junction bases outside the gene matches: 10. CDR3 sequence reads: CASSLVAGTAPNYGYTF. The CDR3 nucleotides read TGTGCCAGCAGCTTAGTAGCAGGGACAGCTCCAAACTATGGCTACACCTTC. The whole variable domain, remainder taken from reference TRBV7-9 and TRBJ1-2, is DTGVSQNPRHKITKRGQNVTFRCDPISEHNRLYWYRQTLGQGPEFLTYFQNEAQLEKSRLLSDRFSAERPKGSFSTLEIQRTEQGDSAMYLCASSLVAGTAPNYGYTFGSGTRLTVV.

This clone has only one observation. The V call is TRBV14, the J call TRBJ1-2; 8 bases fit TRBD1. Germline CDR1 and CDR2: SGHDN and FVKESK. J gave up 8 bases and V 5 bases, and 7 bases lay outside the gene matches. The CDR3 length is 13 residues. Written as DNA, the CDR3 is TGTGCCAGCAGCAAAACAGGGGGATGGGGCTACACCTTC. This gives the protein CASSKTGGWGYTF.

The chain is built from TRBV2 and TRBJ1-2; 7 positions match TRBD1. J was trimmed by 8 bases and V by 6 bases; bases with no gene match: 12. The germline gives CDR1 SNHLY, CDR2 FYNNEI. The CDR3 sequence is 14 residues long. The CDR3 loop is CASSAGQIRRGYTF. The CDR3 DNA is TGTGCCAGCAGCGCGGGACAGATCCGTCGGGGCTACACCTTC.

V is TRBV29-1 and J is TRBJ1-1; TRBD1 aligns across 9 bases. The CDR3 sequence is 15 residues long. Germline CDR1 reads SQVTM; CDR2 reads ANQGSEA. The V segment lost 2 bases and the J segment 7 bases; nucleotides outside the gene matches: 11. Here the CDR3 reads CSVEQNRGPHIEAFF. The CDR3 nucleotides are TGCAGCGTTGAACAGAACAGGGGGCCTCACATTGAAGCTTTCTTT.

CDR3 sequence: CASSLVTESNEAFF. The CDR3 DNA sequence: TGTGCCAGCAGCTTAGTTACAGAAAGTAATGAAGCTTTCTTT. The chain couples TRBV7-8 to TRBJ1-1, with no clear D. Germline CDR1 reads SGHVS; CDR2 reads FQNEAQ. V shed 1 base and J shed 7 bases, with 13 bases lying between them. The CDR3 is 14 residues long.

This clone was seen only once. V and J are TRBV5-6 and TRBJ1-2; maybe TRBD1 (5 bases). Germline V gene data show CDR1 as SGHDT and CDR2 as YYEEEE. This CDR3 contains 16 residues. V lost 4 bases, J lost 3 bases, and 19 bases lay in between. CDR3 nucleotides: TGTGCCAGCAGCCCCTTCAGCCGGGGGGACGACTATGGCTACACCTTC. It is translated as CASSPFSRGDDYGYTF.

This chain uses TRBV18 with TRBJ1-5, with 7 positions matching TRBD1. Trimming cost V 2 bases and J 5 bases; bases outside gene matches: 12. This CDR3 is built from 17 residues. Germline CDR1 and CDR2: KGHSH and LQKENI. The CDR3 nucleotides are TGTGCCAGCTCACCAAGCCCGGGACAGCTGGCAGATCAGCCCCAGCATTTT. As protein: CASSPSPGQLADQPQHF.

This chain links TRBV7-9 with TRBJ2-1; D unclear. The CDR3 is made up of 12 amino acids. Germline CDR1 SEHNR, CDR2 FQNEAQ (reference sequence). Trimming left V 7 bases short and J 8 bases short, with 12 bases between. The CDR3 DNA is TGTGCCAGCACCTCTATGCCCCATGAGCAGTTCTTC. Amino acid sequence: CASTSMPHEQFF. The entire variable domain, with the rest obtained from reference TRBV7-9 and TRBJ2-1, is as follows: DTGVSQNPRHKITKRGQNVTFRCDPISEHNRLYWYRQTLGQGPEFLTYFQNEAQLEKSRLLSDRFSAERPKGSFSTLEIQRTEQGDSAMYLCASTSMPHEQFFGPGTRLTVL.

The rearrangement joins TRBV27 to TRBJ2-1; maybe TRBD2 (5 bases). Trimming removed 5 bases at V and 5 bases at J, with 19 bases between. This CDR3 contains 16 residues. Per germline, CDR1 MNHEY and CDR2 SMNVEV (reference sequence). The chain's CDR3 is CASSRSGRIINNEQFF. The CDR3 DNA reads TGTGCCAGCAGTCGAAGCGGTAGGATTATAAACAATGAGCAGTTCTTC.

This chain joins TRBV13 and TRBJ2-3; 9 bases align to TRBD2. The CDR3 sequence is 17 residues long. Germline V CDR1 and CDR2: PRHDT, FYEKMQ (reference sequence). Trimming cost V 4 bases and J 4 bases; bases outside gene matches: 12. The CDR3: CASSWMWRGGAADTQYF. The CDR3 DNA reads TGTGCCAGCAGCTGGATGTGGCGGGGGGGCGCGGCAGATACGCAGTATTTT.